Sequencing of this T cell receptor beta chain was carried out in a study of T cells in Graves' hyperthyroidism and ophthalmopathy. The investigators amplified TCR beta CDR3 regions from RNA transcripts. HTBI primers were employed in a first-round RT-PCR of the TCR CDR3. TCRdb re-derived calls from the multiplex PCR reads in MiXCR, one entry per CDR3 protein. The sample holds 370,000 or so distinct CDR3 sequences, about 25% seen once. This clonotype has a count of ten or more. This CDR3 region has 18 residues. V lost 0 bases, J lost 5 bases, and 11 bases stayed unmatched. The TCR was taken from a man aged 45 to 65 with Graves' hyperthyroidism. The chain uses TRBV12-3 or TRBV12-4 and TRBJ2-3; TRBD2 aligns across 10 bases. The source material was blood. CDR3: CASSLALAGAIAQDTQYF. CDR3 DNA: TGTGCCAGCAGTTTAGCCCTAGCGGGAGCAATCGCACAAGATACGCAGTATTTT.